These 28 T cell receptor beta chains were all obtained from the same sample, sequenced in a study of cytomegalovirus exposure and HLA in healthy donors. PCR amplification relied on 60 Vbeta primers (plus 13 Jbeta primers). The assay was immunoSEQ multiplex PCR, and TCRdb's table has in-frame clones only and misses some. Among about 61,000 clones listed, roughly nine tenths were seen once. What was sequenced was PBMCs. Receptors were obtained from a man under 40 in good health and CMV-seropositive.

J is TRBJ2-3 and V is TRBV9, with 10 positions matching TRBD2. V was pared by 0 bases and J by 5 bases, with 12 bases of the junction left unmatched. CDR1 is SGDLS, CDR2 YYNGEE, per germline. The CDR3 is made up of 18 amino acids. The CDR3 spells CASSVAAGGPERIDTQYF. CDR3 in DNA: TGTGCCAGCAGCGTAGCAGCGGGAGGGCCGGAACGGATAGATACGCAGTATTTT.

The chain has TRBV19 and TRBJ2-1; 9 bases align to TRBD1. Germline V CDR1 and CDR2: LNHDA, SQIVND (reference sequence). V lost 3 bases to trimming and J lost 0 bases; unmatched junction nucleotides: 3. This CDR3 is built from 16 residues. The CDR3 loop is CASSIRGQGSYNEQFF. The CDR3 coding sequence is TGTGCCAGTAGTATCAGGGGACAGGGCTCCTACAATGAGCAGTTCTTC.

J is TRBJ1-3 and V is TRBV21-1; TRBD1 is the table's D call, not checked against the DNA. TRBV21-1 is a pseudogene locus. CDR3 length: 23 residues. CDR3 DNA sequence: TGTGCCAGCAGCAATCGACCGGGGGGACATCGGCAGGGGGCTCCCCACTCTGGAAACACCATATATTTT. It yields the protein CASSNRPGGHRQGAPHSGNTIYF.

This clone was counted a single time. This chain joins TRBV15 and TRBJ2-5; D is unclear. Germline CDR1 and CDR2: LNHNV and YYDKDF (reference sequence). V was cut by 0 bases and J by 2 bases, with 7 bases left in between. There are 14 residues in the CDR3. CDR3 loop: CATSRENTQETQYF. CDR3 nucleotide sequence: TGTGCCACCAGCAGAGAAAACACGCAAGAGACCCAGTACTTC.

The CDR3 protein is CAWSDYGANYGYTF. CDR3 DNA: TGTGCCTGGAGTGACTACGGGGCTAACTATGGCTACACCTTC. This chain links TRBV30 with TRBJ1-2; no clear D gene. The V end was cut by 1 base, the J end by 0 bases, with 9 bases between. The CDR3 has 14 amino acids. Germline values: CDR1 GTSNPN, CDR2 SVGIG (reference sequence).

The gene calls are TRBV30 and TRBJ2-7; TRBD1 matches at 8 bases. V gave up 3 bases and J gave up 5 bases; unmatched junction bases: 6. The CDR3 length is 13 residues. CDR1 GTSNPN and CDR2 SVGIG come from the germline V gene (reference sequence). CDR3 in DNA: TGTGCCTGGAGGTACAGGGGGAGTCACGAGCAGTACTTC. It translates to CAWRYRGSHEQYF.

V is TRBV7-3 and J is TRBJ2-1; D possibly corresponds to TRBD2 (6 bases). CDR1 SGHTA and CDR2 FQGTGA come from the germline V gene. CDR3 size: 12 residues. V was trimmed by 3 bases and J by 10 bases, leaving 10 bases between them. CDR3 DNA: TGTGCCAGCAGCTTTGGGACTGGAGAGCAGTTCTTC. This translates into CASSFGTGEQFF.

The CDR3 nucleotides are TGTGCCAGCAGCTTCAAGGGGACCGGGGAGCTGTTTTTT. Its protein is CASSFKGTGELFF. V usage is TRBV11-2 and J usage is TRBJ2-2; possible D gene TRBD1, 5 bases. CDR3 length: 13 residues. Germline V lookup: CDR1 SGHAT, CDR2 FQNNGV. V was clipped by 3 bases and J by 5 bases, with 7 bases between them.

This rearrangement joins TRBV27 to TRBJ1-1, with D tentatively TRBD1 (6 bases). CDR3 length: 15 amino acids. Germline lookup yields CDR1 MNHEY and CDR2 SMNVEV (reference sequence). V was pared by 2 bases and J by 7 bases, with 17 bases between. CDR3 in amino acids: CASSLRQAGSFEAFF. The CDR3 nucleotides are TGTGCCAGCAGTTTACGACAGGCGGGTTCTTTTGAAGCTTTCTTT.

This chain links TRBV9 with TRBJ1-4; 8 bases align to TRBD1. The CDR3 extends over 17 amino acids. Looked up from germline, CDR1 is SGDLS and CDR2 is YYNGEE. The J segment lost 8 bases and the V segment lost 4 bases, leaving 16 bases of the junction unmatched. The CDR3 DNA reads TGTGCCAGCAGCCCCCGGACAGGGAATCAGGCGGGCGAAAAACTGTTTTTT. Its protein product is CASSPRTGNQAGEKLFF.

This rearrangement joins TRBV4-3 to TRBJ2-3, with 12 bases aligning to TRBD2. V trimming: 3 bases; J trimming: 6 bases; junction bases outside the gene matches: 4. The CDR3 has 15 amino acids. Germline-derived CDR1 and CDR2 are LGHNA and YSLEER. CDR3 sequence: CASSQTSGSVDTQYF. CDR3 DNA: TGCGCCAGCAGCCAGACTAGCGGGAGTGTGGATACGCAGTATTTT.

The J gene is TRBJ1-4, the V gene TRBV5-4; the D gene is possibly TRBD1 (5 bases). With 0 bases removed from V and 9 bases from J, the gap between germline ends came to 12 bases. CDR1 SGHNT and CDR2 YYREEE come from the germline V gene (reference sequence). There are 14 residues in the CDR3. The CDR3 bases are TGTGCCAGCAGCTTGGCCGCGGGGGGTCAAAAACTGTTTTTT. Protein product: CASSLAAGGQKLFF. Full variable domain (missing parts from reference TRBV5-4 and TRBJ1-4): ETGVTQSPTHLIKTRGQQVTLRCSSQSGHNTVSWYQQALGQGPQFIFQYYREEENGRGNFPPRFSGLQFPNYSSELNVNALELDDSALYLCASSLAAGGQKLFFGSGTQLSVL.

The chain joins TRBV7-9 to TRBJ2-1; 9 bases align to TRBD2. The CDR3 extends over 15 amino acids. Germline CDR1 SEHNR, CDR2 FQNEAQ (reference sequence). V was pared by 2 bases and J by 9 bases, with 8 bases of the junction left unmatched. The chain's CDR3 is CASSLSKLAGSEQFF. The CDR3 DNA follows: TGTGCCAGCAGCTTAAGTAAGCTAGCGGGATCTGAGCAGTTCTTC.

Remarks on this clone: One end of the junction varies from germline; a read error may be responsible. V gene TRBV28 combines with J gene TRBJ2-7; no firm D call. CDR3 length: 11 residues. Germline CDR1 and CDR2: MDHEN and SYDVKM. In DNA, the CDR3 is TGTGCCAGCATGAATCTAGAACTGGAAAGTTTC. Translation gives CASMNLELESF.

The rearrangement uses TRBV19 and TRBJ2-5; D perhaps matches TRBD2 (5 bases). Germline CDR1 reads LNHDA; CDR2 reads SQIVND (reference sequence). The CDR3 runs 14 residues. The V gene lost 6 bases and the J gene lost 6 bases, with 17 bases spanning the gap. DNA for the CDR3: TGTGCCAGTAGGGCGAGCGGAGGCGACAAGACCCAGTACTTC. It yields the protein CASRASGGDKTQYF.

This clone was picked up one time. This chain joins TRBV19 and TRBJ1-5; D may be TRBD1 (6 bases). Germline loops: CDR1 LNHDA, CDR2 SQIVND (reference sequence). V shed 0 bases and J shed 5 bases, with 8 bases lying between them. This CDR3 region has 14 residues. CDR3 sequence: CASSIEGAYQPQHF. The CDR3 bases are TGTGCCAGTAGTATAGAGGGGGCGTATCAGCCCCAGCATTTT.

The sample holds one count of this clone. This CDR3 is CASSLDRQPYNEQFF. CDR3 coding DNA: TGTGCCAGCAGCTTAGATCGACAGCCATACAATGAGCAGTTCTTC. The rearrangement uses TRBV11-3 and TRBJ2-1; D might be TRBD1 (5 bases). With 0 bases removed from V and 4 bases from J, the gap between germline ends came to 10 bases. The CDR3 totals 15 residues. Germline V gives CDR1 SGHNT, CDR2 YENEEA.

Here the CDR3 reads CASSPWEGRAFF. For the CDR3, the DNA is TGTGCCAGCAGCCCCTGGGAGGGGCGAGCTTTCTTT. The chain uses TRBV27 and TRBJ1-1; tentatively, D is TRBD1 (5 bases). The V gene lost 6 bases and the J gene lost 10 bases, with 15 bases spanning the gap. This CDR3 contains 12 residues. Germline lookup yields CDR1 MNHEY and CDR2 SMNVEV (reference sequence).

The rearrangement uses TRBV7-3 and TRBJ2-7, with D maybe TRBD1 (5 bases). CDR1 is SGHTA, CDR2 FQGTGA, per germline. Trimming shortened V by 1 base and J by 6 bases, and 13 bases separated the two germline ends. CDR3 length: 14 residues. CDR3 sequence (DNA): TGTGCCAGCAGCTTAAGTGGGCAGGGTGGCGAGCAGTACTTC. Residues: CASSLSGQGGEQYF.

The chain joins TRBV10-3 to TRBJ2-3; 7 bases align to TRBD2. Trimming took 4 bases from V and 2 from J; bases not matched to a gene: 9. The germline V gene encodes CDR1 ENHRY and CDR2 SYGVKD. This CDR3 spans 16 amino acids. The CDR3 bases are TGTGCCATCAGTGTGTCGACTAGCCCATACACAGATACGCAGTATTTT. This encodes CAISVSTSPYTDTQYF.

The chain combines TRBV5-6 with TRBJ1-1; TRBD1 agrees at 9 bases. CDR3 size: 14 residues. Germline values: CDR1 SGHDT, CDR2 YYEEEE. J was trimmed by 10 bases and V by 4 bases; bases with no gene match: 11. CDR3 DNA: TGTGCCAGCAGCACAGGGGGCAAGTCGGTAGGAGCTTTCTTT. The encoded protein is CASSTGGKSVGAFF.

Here the CDR3 reads CASSTHDIFSYEQYF. The CDR3 region has the DNA TGTGCCAGCAGTACCCACGACATCTTCTCCTACGAGCAGTACTTC. The chain has TRBV28 and TRBJ2-7; D remains ambiguous. From germline, CDR1 is MDHEN and CDR2 SYDVKM. V was trimmed by 5 bases and J by 0 bases, leaving 14 bases between them. The CDR3 runs to 15 residues.

The gene calls are TRBV7-9 and TRBJ2-7; 11 nucleotides align to TRBD2. This CDR3 is 16 amino acids long. Unmatched junction bases numbered 12, after V lost 5 bases and J lost 6 bases. Germline-derived CDR1 and CDR2 are SEHNR and FQNEAQ (reference sequence). Here the CDR3 DNA reads TGTGCCAGCAGCAAGGTAGCGGGAGGGCCCTTGCGCGAGCAGTACTTC. Its translation is CASSKVAGGPLREQYF.

CDR3 protein: CASRLAGAKNIQYF. The CDR3 region has the DNA TGTGCCAGTAGACTAGCGGGAGCCAAAAACATTCAGTACTTC. The V gene is TRBV19, the J gene TRBJ2-4, with 9 nucleotides matching TRBD2. The CDR3 length is 14 residues. Losses at the gene ends were 6 bases for V and 0 bases for J; bases not matched to a gene: 0. CDR1 and CDR2 from the germline V gene are LNHDA and SQIVND (reference sequence).

This clone was seen only a few times. This chain uses TRBV7-2 with TRBJ2-1, with 9 nucleotides matching TRBD1. Losses at the gene ends were 5 bases for V and 7 bases for J; bases not matched to a gene: 6. Germline CDR1 and CDR2: SGHTA and FQGNSA. The length of the CDR3 is 14 residues. For the CDR3, the DNA is TGTGCCAGCAGCAGAGACAGGGGGGGGAATGAGCAGTTCTTC. The encoded protein is CASSRDRGGNEQFF.

The genes are TRBV27 and TRBJ1-5; tentative D call: TRBD1 (5 bases). The CDR3 is made up of 15 amino acids. Trimming removed 1 base at V and 2 bases at J, with 9 bases between. CDR1 is MNHEY, CDR2 SMNVEV, per germline (reference sequence). CDR3 nucleotide sequence: TGTGCCAGCAGTTTATGGGGCAGGGGCAATCAGCCCCAGCATTTT. It encodes CASSLWGRGNQPQHF.

Concerning this clone itself: The junction and the germline gene differ at one end; a read error may be behind it. This sequence joins TRBV7-9 and TRBJ1-1, with 9 bases that match TRBD1. CDR1 is SEHNR, CDR2 FQNEAQ, per germline (reference sequence). The CDR3 runs 16 residues. CDR3 residues: CASSPWGTGLNTEAFF. The CDR3 coding sequence is TGTGCCAGCAGCCCATGGGGGACAGGGTTGAATACTGAAGCTTTCTTT.

The chain recombines TRBV13 with TRBJ1-3, with a weak D call TRBD1 (6 bases). V gave up 6 bases and J gave up 0 bases, with 9 bases separating them. This CDR3 is built from 14 residues. Germline V lookup: CDR1 PRHDT, CDR2 FYEKMQ (reference sequence). The CDR3 spells CASRPRGSGNTIYF. The CDR3 DNA reads TGTGCCAGCAGACCCAGGGGCTCTGGAAACACCATATATTTT.